The 21 T cell receptor beta chains below come from one sample, sequenced in a study of CD8+CD57+ T cells in acquired aplastic anemia. The patients chosen for sequencing had shown expansion of CD8+CD57+ cells (detected by flow cytometry). TCR beta VDJ and CDR3 were profiled, and genomic DNA was the template. Using its own MiXCR run on the reads, TCRdb lists one record per CDR3 protein. The table records around 500,000 distinct CDR3 sequences, 25% to 40% of them present only once. Sequenced input: sorted CD4+, CD8+, or CD8+CD57+ T cells (not recorded which) from PBMCs. These receptors were taken from a human donor with aplastic anemia.

This sequence joins TRBV6-5 and TRBJ2-3, with 12 nucleotides matching TRBD2. The CDR3 is 15 residues long. The trim removed 3 bases at V and 7 bases at J, leaving 5 bases unmatched. Germline assignment: CDR1 MNHEY and CDR2 SVGAGI. For the CDR3, the DNA is TGTGCCAGCAGTTATGCTAGCGGGGGGGTGTATACGCAGTATTTT. This sequence encodes CASSYASGGVYTQYF.

This clonotype was detected many times. J is TRBJ2-3 and V is TRBV29-1; a weak D match, TRBD2 (5 bases). Trimming left V 7 bases short and J 4 bases short, with 9 bases between. The germline CDR1 and CDR2 sequences are SQVTM and ANQGSEA. This CDR3 has 11 amino acids. Written as DNA, the CDR3 is TGCAGCGCCGACTACTCAGATACGCAGTATTTT. Translation: CSADYSDTQYF.

This chain uses TRBV20-1 with TRBJ2-3; TRBD2 is a possible D gene (5 bases). V was shortened by 0 bases and J by 8 bases, with 6 bases between the two germline ends. Germline assignment: CDR1 DFQATT and CDR2 SNEGSKA (reference sequence). The CDR3 covers 11 residues. CDR3 sequence reads: CSAREEGTQYF. The CDR3 nucleotides read TGCAGTGCTAGAGAAGAGGGTACGCAGTATTTT.

The sample holds one count of this clonotype. The chain recombines TRBV6-2 or TRBV6-3 with TRBJ1-4; TRBD1 might be the D (6 bases). The germline V and J ends were trimmed by 8 bases and 0 bases, with 10 bases remaining between them. This CDR3 comprises 14 residues. In germline, CDR1 is MNHEY, CDR2 SVGEGT. The CDR3 DNA follows: TGTGCCAGCGCAGGACAGCCAACTAATGAAAAACTGTTTTTT. Translation gives CASAGQPTNEKLFF.

This clonotype was detected a few times. The junction departs from the called germline gene at one end, perhaps through a read error. J is TRBJ2-7 and V is TRBV20-1; TRBD1 might be the D (6 bases). Germline values: CDR1 DFQATT, CDR2 SNEGSKA (reference sequence). This CDR3 comprises 12 residues. The CDR3 reads CSARTGSYVQYF. The CDR3 region has the DNA TGCAGTGCTCGAACAGGGTCGTACGTGCAGTACTTC.

This clonotype occurred many times. V usage is TRBV7-8 and J usage is TRBJ1-2; 9 nucleotides align to TRBD1. The CDR3 runs 14 residues. The V gene end was trimmed by 6 bases and the J gene end by 8 bases; junction bases not matched to a gene: 10. Per germline, CDR1 SGHVS and CDR2 FQNEAQ. CDR3 sequence reads: CASRPRGQGEGYTF. The CDR3 DNA follows: TGTGCCAGCAGGCCGCGGGGACAGGGTGAGGGCTACACCTTC. Full variable domain (outside the CDR3, taken from reference TRBV7-8 and TRBJ1-2): GAGVSQSPRYKVAKRGQDVALRCDPISGHVSLFWYQQALGQGPEFLTYFQNEAQLDKSGLPSDRFFAERPEGSVSTLKIQRTQQEDSAVYLCASRPRGQGEGYTFGSGTRLTVV.

A word on this clonotype: Mismatch with germline at one junction end may stem from a read error. V and J are TRBV7-7 and TRBJ2-7; 8 bases are shared with TRBD1. Germline V CDR1 and CDR2: SSHAT, FNYEAQ (reference sequence). The length of the CDR3 is 15 residues. The chain's CDR3 is CASSATTGENYEQYF. Written as DNA, the CDR3 is TGTGCTAGCAGCGCCACGACAGGGGAGAACTACGAGCAGTACTTC.

This chain connects TRBV4-2 to TRBJ1-2; D remains ambiguous. Trimming removed 5 bases at V and 6 bases at J, with 25 bases between. Germline CDR1 reads LGHNA; CDR2 reads YNFKEQ. The CDR3 covers 17 residues. The CDR3 here is CASSGREGKAVSNGYTF. In DNA form, the CDR3 reads TGTGCCAGCAGCGGCCGGGAAGGGAAGGCCGTTTCCAATGGCTACACCTTC.

This sequence joins TRBV7-2 and TRBJ1-2; TRBD1 matches at 7 bases. Germline loops: CDR1 SGHTA, CDR2 FQGNSA. The V segment lost 4 bases and the J segment 8 bases; nucleotides outside the gene matches: 7. CDR3 length: 13 residues. The CDR3 region is CASSSGQVWGYTF. The CDR3 bases are TGTGCCAGCAGCTCAGGACAGGTCTGGGGCTACACCTTC.

This clonotype appeared many times. The J gene is TRBJ2-3, the V gene TRBV25-1, with D hard to call. Between the trimmed V and J ends, which lost 2 bases and 3 bases, there was a span of 3 bases. Germline V gene data show CDR1 as MGHDK and CDR2 as SYGVNS. The CDR3 loop spans 12 amino acids. The CDR3 DNA reads as TGTGCCAGCAGTGAAACGACAGATACGCAGTATTTT. Protein sequence: CASSETTDTQYF. Using reference TRBV25-1 and TRBJ2-3 for the parts outside the CDR3, the full variable domain is EADIYQTPRYLVIGTGKKITLECSQTMGHDKMYWYQQDPGMELHLIHYSYGVNSTEKGDLSSESTVSRIRTEHFPLTLESARPSHTSQYLCASSETTDTQYFGPGTRLTVL.

To note about this clonotype: Being one base from a much bigger clone, this may be a read error. The V gene is TRBV19, the J gene TRBJ2-1; the match to TRBD2 covers 7 bases. The V gene end was trimmed by 7 bases and the J gene end by 10 bases; junction bases not matched to a gene: 7. The germline gives CDR1 LNHDA, CDR2 SQIVND (reference sequence). The CDR3 runs to 12 residues. The CDR3 coding sequence is TGTGCCAGTAACCCGGGGAGGGGCGAGCAGTTCTTC. As protein: CASNPGRGEQFF.

This clonotype has more than one count but fewer than ten. V and J are TRBV18 and TRBJ2-7; no firm D call. This CDR3 contains 13 residues. The V end lost 3 bases, the J end lost 3 bases, and 9 bases lay between the germline ends. Germline V gene sequence: CDR1 KGHSH, CDR2 LQKENI. This chain's CDR3 is CASSPKQNYEQYF. Written as DNA, the CDR3 is TGTGCCAGCTCACCCAAACAGAACTACGAGCAGTACTTC.

As for this clonotype: The junction does not match germline at one end; this may be a read error. The chain couples TRBV9 to TRBJ1-1, with D uncertain. The V gene's germline CDR1 is SGDLS and CDR2 YYNGEE. CDR3 length equals 13 residues. The CDR3 nucleotides are TGTGCCAGCAGCGAAGAGATGAACACTGAAGCTCTCTTT. Residues: CASSEEMNTEALF. Full variable domain (outside the CDR3, taken from reference TRBV9 and TRBJ1-1): DSGVTQTPKHLITATGQRVTLRCSPRSGDLSVYWYQQSLDQGLQFLIQYYNGEERAKGNILERFSAQQFPDLHSELNLSSLELGDSALYFCASSEEMNTEALFGQGTRLTVV.

The gene calls are TRBV6-5 and TRBJ1-5; 9 bases match TRBD1. Trimming removed 0 bases from V and 6 bases from J; junction bases left unmatched: 0. The CDR3 is 14 amino acids. Germline V lookup: CDR1 MNHEY, CDR2 SVGAGI. The CDR3 is CASSYSQGAQPQHF. CDR3 DNA: TGTGCCAGCAGTTACTCACAGGGGGCTCAGCCCCAGCATTTT.

This clonotype was observed at least ten times. The CDR3 loop is CASSLPTNTGELFF. The CDR3 nucleotides are TGTGCCAGCAGCTTACCCACAAACACCGGGGAGCTGTTTTTT. The V call is TRBV7-9, the J call TRBJ2-2, with D hard to call. There are 14 residues in the CDR3. Deletions cut 2 bases from V and 2 bases from J, with 6 bases between. The germline gives CDR1 SEHNR, CDR2 FQNEAQ (reference sequence).

This clonotype has a count of ten or more. The chain uses TRBV2 and TRBJ1-1; D unresolved. V dropped 3 bases and J dropped 1 base, with 9 bases sitting between them. Per germline, CDR1 SNHLY and CDR2 FYNNEI. The CDR3 contains 14 residues. CDR3 coding DNA: TGTGCCAGCAGTGAGCTGCTGGCGAACACTGAAGCTTTCTTT. Residues: CASSELLANTEAFF.

Ten or more counts support this clonotype. This chain joins TRBV10-1 and TRBJ1-5; no clear D gene. V was clipped by 6 bases and J by 0 bases, with 21 bases between them. The CDR3 runs 18 residues. CDR1 and CDR2 (germline): WNHNN, SYGVQD (reference sequence). CDR3 in DNA: TGCGCCAGCAGGGCAACCGGGATTCCGAAATATAGCAATCAGCCCCAGCATTTT. Translated, it gives CASRATGIPKYSNQPQHF.

In its sample, this clonotype was seen once. The gene calls are TRBV15 and TRBJ2-7; unclear D gene. V lost 1 base and J lost 5, with 12 bases in between. The CDR3 covers 14 residues. Germline V CDR1 and CDR2: LNHNV, YYDKDF (reference sequence). CDR3 region: CATSRVVRVDEQYF. The CDR3 nucleotides are TGTGCCACCAGCAGAGTGGTTAGGGTTGACGAGCAGTACTTC.

The chain couples TRBV19 to TRBJ1-6, with D unclear. The CDR3 contains 15 residues. Germline-derived CDR1 and CDR2 are LNHDA and SQIVND (reference sequence). Trimming removed 11 bases at V and 5 bases at J, with 19 bases between. CDR3 nucleotide sequence: TGTGCCTGGAGTGTCCCAGAAACCAATAATTCACCCCTCCACTTT. Its translation: CAWSVPETNNSPLHF.

Remarks on this clonotype: This sequence may be a read error, since a much larger clone differs from it by one base. J is TRBJ2-2 and V is TRBV19, with D possibly matching TRBD1 (6 bases). Trimming took off 7 bases at V and 4 bases at J, with 13 bases between the two ends. Per the germline V gene, CDR1 is LNHDA and CDR2 is SQIVND (reference sequence). This CDR3 has 14 residues. Written as DNA, the CDR3 is TGTGCCAGTAACACAGGGTCGCGCACCGGGGAGCTGTTTTTT. Translating it yields CASNTGSRTGELFF.

This clonotype was recorded a few times. The rearrangement uses TRBV6-5 and TRBJ1-1; D ambiguous. Germline CDR1 MNHEY, CDR2 SVGAGI. The CDR3 is 14 amino acids. V was trimmed by 0 bases and J by 1 base, leaving 6 bases between them. The CDR3 here is CASSYSKSNTEAFF. The CDR3 DNA follows: TGTGCCAGCAGTTACTCGAAGTCGAACACTGAAGCTTTCTTT.